This T cell receptor beta chain was sequenced for a study of blood T cell repertoires in COVID-19. Germline CDR1 LNHDA, CDR2 SQIVND (reference sequence). V lost 4 bases and J lost 5; bases outside the gene matches: 6. CDR3 length equals 15 residues. Under the authors' procedure: Quantification of nucleated cells was approximated via reference gene primer amplification. The assay was immunoSEQ multiplex PCR, and TCRdb's table has in-frame clones only and misses some. That table furnishes V, J and clone size, whereas the DNA furnished D and trimming. Of 130,000 to 150,000 clones in the sample, about 90% were seen once.

The TCR sequence derives from a man aged 50-59 years with active or convalescent COVID-19. Material: peripheral blood. The chain combines TRBV19 with TRBJ1-5; TRBD1 matches 9 bases. Here the CDR3 reads CASSRTGDTYQPQHF. Here the CDR3 DNA reads TGTGCCAGTAGTAGGACAGGGGATACCTATCAGCCCCAGCATTTT.